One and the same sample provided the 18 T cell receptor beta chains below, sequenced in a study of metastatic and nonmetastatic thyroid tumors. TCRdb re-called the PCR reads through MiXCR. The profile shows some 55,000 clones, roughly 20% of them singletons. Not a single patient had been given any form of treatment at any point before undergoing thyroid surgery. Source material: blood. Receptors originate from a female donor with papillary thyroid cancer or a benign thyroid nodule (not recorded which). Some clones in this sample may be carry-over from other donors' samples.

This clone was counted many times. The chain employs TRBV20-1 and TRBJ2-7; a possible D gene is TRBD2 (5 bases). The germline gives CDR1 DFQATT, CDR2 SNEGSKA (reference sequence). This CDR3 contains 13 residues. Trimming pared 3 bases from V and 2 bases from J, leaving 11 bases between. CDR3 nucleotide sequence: TGCAGTGCTAGCCTGACTACCACCTACGAGCAGTACTTC. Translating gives CSASLTTTYEQYF.

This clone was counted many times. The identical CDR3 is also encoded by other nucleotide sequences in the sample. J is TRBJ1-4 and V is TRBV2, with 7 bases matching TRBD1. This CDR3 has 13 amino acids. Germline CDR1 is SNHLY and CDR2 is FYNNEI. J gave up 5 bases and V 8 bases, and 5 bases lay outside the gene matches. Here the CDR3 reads CASRGTVNEKLFF. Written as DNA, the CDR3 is TGTGCCAGCCGGGGGACAGTGAATGAAAAACTGTTTTTT.

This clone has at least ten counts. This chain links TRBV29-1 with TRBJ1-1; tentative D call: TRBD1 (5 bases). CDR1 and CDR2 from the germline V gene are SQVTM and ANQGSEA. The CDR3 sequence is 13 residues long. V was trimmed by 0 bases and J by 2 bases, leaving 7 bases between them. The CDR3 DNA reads TGCAGCGTTGAAGACGACAGAAACACTGAAGCTTTCTTT. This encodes CSVEDDRNTEAFF.

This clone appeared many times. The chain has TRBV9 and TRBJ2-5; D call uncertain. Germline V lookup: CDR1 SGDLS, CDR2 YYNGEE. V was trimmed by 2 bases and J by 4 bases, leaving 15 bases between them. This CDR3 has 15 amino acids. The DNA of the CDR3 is TGTGCCAGCAGCGTCACCTGGATATCGCGAGAGACCCAGTACTTC. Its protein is CASSVTWISRETQYF.

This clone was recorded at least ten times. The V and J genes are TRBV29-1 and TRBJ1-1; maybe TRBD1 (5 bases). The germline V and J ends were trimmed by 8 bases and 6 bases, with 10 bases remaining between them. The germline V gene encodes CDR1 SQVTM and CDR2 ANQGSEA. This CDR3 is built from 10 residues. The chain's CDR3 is CSSGGSEAFF. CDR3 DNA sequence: TGCAGCAGCGGGGGGTCTGAAGCTTTCTTT.

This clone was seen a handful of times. The CDR3 here is CASRVEGGTKYEQYF. CDR3 DNA: TGTGCCAGCAGAGTCGAGGGAGGGACGAAATACGAGCAGTACTTC. This rearrangement joins TRBV2 to TRBJ2-7, with TRBD2 matching over 7 bases. The germline V gene encodes CDR1 SNHLY and CDR2 FYNNEI. The CDR3 runs to 15 residues. The J segment lost 4 bases and the V segment lost 6 bases, leaving 12 bases of the junction unmatched.

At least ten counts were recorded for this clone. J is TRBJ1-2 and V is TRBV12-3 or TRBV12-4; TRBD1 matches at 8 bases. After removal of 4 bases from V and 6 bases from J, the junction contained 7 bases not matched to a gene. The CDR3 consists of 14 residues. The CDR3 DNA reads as TGTGCCAGCAGTTCCTCCGGACAGGGACATGGCTACACCTTC. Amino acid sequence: CASSSSGQGHGYTF.

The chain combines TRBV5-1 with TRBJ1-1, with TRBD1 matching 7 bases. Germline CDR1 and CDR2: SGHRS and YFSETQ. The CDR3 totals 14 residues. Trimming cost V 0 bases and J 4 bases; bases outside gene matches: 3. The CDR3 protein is CASSLASGGTEAFF. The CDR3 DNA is TGCGCCAGCAGCTTGGCCTCAGGGGGCACTGAAGCTTTCTTT.

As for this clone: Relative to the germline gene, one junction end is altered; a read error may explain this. CDR3 region: CAISLDSTYNEQFF. The CDR3 DNA reads TGTGCCATCAGCTTAGACTCGACCTACAATGAGCAGTTCTTC. This chain connects TRBV7-3 to TRBJ2-1; no reliable D call. Looked up from germline, CDR1 is SGHTA and CDR2 is FQGTGA. The CDR3 extends over 14 amino acids.

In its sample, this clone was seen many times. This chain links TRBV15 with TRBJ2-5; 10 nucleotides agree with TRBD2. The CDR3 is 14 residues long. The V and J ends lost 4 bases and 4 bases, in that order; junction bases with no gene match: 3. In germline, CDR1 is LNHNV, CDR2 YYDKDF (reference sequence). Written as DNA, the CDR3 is TGTGCCACCAGCAAAGCGGGAGGGGGAGAGACCCAGTACTTC. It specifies CATSKAGGGETQYF.

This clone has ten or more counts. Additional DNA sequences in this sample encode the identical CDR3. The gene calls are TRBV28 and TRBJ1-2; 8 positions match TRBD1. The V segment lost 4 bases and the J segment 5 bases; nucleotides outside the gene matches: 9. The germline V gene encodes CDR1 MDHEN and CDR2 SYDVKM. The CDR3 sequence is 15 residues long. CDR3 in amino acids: CASSSPAGTGYGYTF. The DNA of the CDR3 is TGTGCCAGCAGTTCCCCCGCCGGGACAGGTTATGGCTACACCTTC.

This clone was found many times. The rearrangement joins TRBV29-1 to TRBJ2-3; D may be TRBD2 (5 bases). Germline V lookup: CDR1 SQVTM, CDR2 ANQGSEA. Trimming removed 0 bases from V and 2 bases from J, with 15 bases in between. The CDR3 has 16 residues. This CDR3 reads CSVEDRGSAFTDTQYF. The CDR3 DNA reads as TGCAGCGTTGAAGATCGGGGTAGCGCATTCACAGATACGCAGTATTTT.

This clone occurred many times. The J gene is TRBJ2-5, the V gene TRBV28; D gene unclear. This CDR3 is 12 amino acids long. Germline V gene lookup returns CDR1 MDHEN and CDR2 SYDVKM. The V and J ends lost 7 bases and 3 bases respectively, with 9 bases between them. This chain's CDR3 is CASMSGKETQYF. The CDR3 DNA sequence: TGTGCCAGCATGTCTGGAAAAGAGACCCAGTACTTC.

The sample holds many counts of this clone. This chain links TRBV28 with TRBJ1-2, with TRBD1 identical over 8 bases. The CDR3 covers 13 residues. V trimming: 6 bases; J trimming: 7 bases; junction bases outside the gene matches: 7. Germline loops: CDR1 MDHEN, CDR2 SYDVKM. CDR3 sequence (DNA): TGTGCCAGCAGAAGACAGGGGCAGGTTGGCTACACCTTC. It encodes CASRRQGQVGYTF.

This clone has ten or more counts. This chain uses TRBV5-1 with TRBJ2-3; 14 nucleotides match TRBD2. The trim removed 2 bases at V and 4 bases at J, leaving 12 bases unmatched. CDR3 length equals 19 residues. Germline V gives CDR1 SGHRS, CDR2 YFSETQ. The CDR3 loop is CASSFGLAGGLQGADTQYF. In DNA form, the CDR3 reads TGCGCCAGCAGCTTTGGACTAGCGGGAGGACTTCAGGGGGCAGATACGCAGTATTTT.

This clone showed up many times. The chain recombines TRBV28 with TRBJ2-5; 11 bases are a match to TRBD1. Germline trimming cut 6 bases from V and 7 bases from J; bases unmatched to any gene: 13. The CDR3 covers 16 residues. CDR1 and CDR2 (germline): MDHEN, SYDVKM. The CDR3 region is CASRLGTGGAPGTQYF. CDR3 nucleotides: TGTGCCAGCAGATTAGGGACAGGGGGTGCCCCGGGGACCCAGTACTTC.

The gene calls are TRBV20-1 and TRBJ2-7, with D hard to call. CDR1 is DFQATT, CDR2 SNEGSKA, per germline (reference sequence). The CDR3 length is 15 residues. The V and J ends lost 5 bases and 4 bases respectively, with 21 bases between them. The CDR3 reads CSAHHIGSLSYEQYF. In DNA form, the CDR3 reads TGCAGTGCTCATCATATCGGTAGTCTTTCTTACGAGCAGTACTTC.

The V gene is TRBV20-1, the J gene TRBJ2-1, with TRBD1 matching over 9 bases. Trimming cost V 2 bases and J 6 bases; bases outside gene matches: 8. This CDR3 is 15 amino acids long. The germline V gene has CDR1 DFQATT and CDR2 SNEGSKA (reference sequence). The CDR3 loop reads CSARRDRGVGNEQFF. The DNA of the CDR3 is TGCAGTGCTAGAAGAGACAGGGGGGTGGGCAATGAGCAGTTCTTC.